This T cell receptor beta chain was sequenced during a study of graft-versus-host responses after intestinal transplantation (dated by TCRdb to the early 2020s). General notes on the study: The transplants that recipients got were multivisceral, liver-intestinal, or isolated intestinal. Samples from a few later patients were sequenced in-house on an Illumina MiSeq with MiXCR processing rather than by the commercial service. Alloreactive clones were identified by sequencing pre-transplant mixed lymphocyte reaction products and comparing these products with unstimulated pre-transplant donor and recipient T cells. After intestinal transplantation, graft-versus-host and host-versus-graft alloreactive T cell clones in the graft, circulation and bone marrow were tracked using bulk TCR-beta CDR3 sequencing. Anti-thymocyte globulin induction was given to all recipients, followed by maintenance tacrolimus and steroids for 3 to 4 years. The cohort enrolled about two dozen intestinal transplant recipients, one of whom was a retransplant, and a few patients without pretransplant specimens were excluded. Donor T cell macrochimerism was defined as a peak of at least 4% donor T cells among recipient peripheral blood mononuclear cells. The full study reports these points: The relatively low number and heterogeneity of intestinal transplant patients limited the conclusions. Patients with donor T cell macrochimerism had high GvH to HvG T cell clonal ratios in their allografts. Peak levels of circulating GvH clones were associated with declines in HvG clones early after transplant. GvH clones turned up in recipient bone marrow, with some appearing earlier in ileal mucosa or blood, a pattern consistent with an intestinal mucosal origin.

Library method: the immunoSEQ multiplex PCR assay. For most patients, genomic DNA was isolated with the Qiagen DNeasy Blood and Tissue Kit and sent frozen to Adaptive Biotechnologies for TCR sequencing. For most patients, genomic DNA was subjected to high-throughput TCR-beta CDR3 sequencing by Adaptive Biotechnologies. The published analysis was carried out like this. Adaptive's ImmunoSEQ software supplied the TCR sequencing data for around 17 patients, while MiXCR and VDJtools were used to process a few other patients. To correct CD4 versus CD8 sorting errors, sequences present in both subsets at a frequency ratio below 5:1 were removed. CDR3 nucleotide sequences shared by donor and recipient were removed because the origin of these sequences could not be assigned. Alloreactive clones required at least 2-fold expansion over unstimulated cells and minimum CFSE-low frequency of 0.002% (template counts) or 0.001% (read counts). Mappable clones were those detected in sequenced pre-transplant spleen, lymph node, or MLR CFSE-low populations of the donor or recipient. Cumulative frequency of alloreactive clones was calculated as a percentage of all sequences weighted by copy number. TCRdb limited this immuneACCESS table to in-frame rearrangements with V and J called. A share of clones is missing; checked studies link under half to unresolved V genes, and the rest is unexplained. From that table come the V and J calls and clone size; the DNA was used to work out D and trimming. For this sample there are tens of thousands of clones; 90% to 95% appear just once. The ten largest clones take up roughly 0.4% of the sample.

Taken from the germline V gene, the CDR1 and CDR2 loops are SGHDT and YYEEEE. The CDR3 covers 15 residues, taking in both the cysteine and the phenylalanine. The DNA shown is the 45-base CDR3, in frame from base 1. The junction shows trimming of 4 bases on V and 3 bases on J, and the gene matches do not reach 9 bases of it. According to the study, the label for this sample's time point signals: cells obtained before transplantation from donor or recipient. CD3+CD4+ and CD3+CD8+ populations were FACS-sorted from unstimulated pre-transplant donor and recipient cells taken from spleen or lymph nodes. This clone was observed a single time. Its antigen target is currently unknown. Base-call qualities are not available, and no considerably larger clone is one nucleotide away.

The receptor was isolated from a human donor who was the organ donor for an intestinal transplant. In this chain, TRBV5-6 is recombined with TRBJ2-7, and 8 junctional nucleotides match TRBD1. The specimen was unstimulated CD4+ T cells sorted from spleen or lymph node cells, collected before transplant. The nucleotide sequence reads as follows: TGTGCCAGCAGCCAGACAGGGGCGTTCTACTACGAGCAGTACTTC. Its translation is CASSQTGAFYYEQYF.